The next 25 T cell receptor beta chains were all read from a single sample in a study of blood T cell repertoires in COVID-19. The assay was immunoSEQ multiplex PCR, and TCRdb's table has in-frame clones only and misses some. The data show 110,000 or so clones, around 74% seen once. Sequencing used peripheral blood. The receptors were gathered from a woman between 65 and 79 years old with acute or convalescent COVID-19.

This clone came up a few times. The rearrangement joins TRBV5-1 to TRBJ2-2; possibly TRBD1 for D (6 bases). Trimming shortened V by 4 bases and J by 0 bases, and 10 bases separated the two germline ends. The CDR3 contains 15 residues. Per germline, CDR1 SGHRS and CDR2 YFSETQ. In nucleotides, the CDR3 is TGCGCCAGCAGCAGGGACACCTCGAACACCGGGGAGCTGTTTTTT. Translated, it gives CASSRDTSNTGELFF. The full variable domain, completed using reference TRBV5-1 and TRBJ2-2, is KAGVTQTPRYLIKTRGQQVTLSCSPISGHRSVSWYQQTPGQGLQFLFEYFSETQRNKGNFPGRFSGRQFSNSRSEMNVSTLELGDSALYLCASSRDTSNTGELFFGEGSRLTVL.

With respect to this clone: The identical CDR3 is also encoded by other nucleotide sequences in the sample. J is TRBJ2-2 and V is TRBV6-5; a possible D gene is TRBD1 (6 bases). The length of the CDR3 is 15 residues. Per germline, CDR1 MNHEY and CDR2 SVGAGI. V was clipped by 2 bases and J by 2 bases, with 9 bases between them. In nucleotides, the CDR3 is TGTGCCAGCAGTTACGGGGGCGGTAACACCGGGGAGCTGTTTTTT. Translation: CASSYGGGNTGELFF.

V usage is TRBV27 and J usage is TRBJ1-1; D unresolved. The V and J ends lost 6 bases and 1 base respectively, with 12 bases between them. Germline loops: CDR1 MNHEY, CDR2 SMNVEV (reference sequence). The CDR3 is made up of 14 amino acids. The CDR3 region is CASRAPATNTEAFF. CDR3 in DNA: TGTGCCAGCAGGGCCCCCGCAACGAACACTGAAGCTTTCTTT.

The chain uses TRBV30 and TRBJ1-5; perhaps TRBD1 as D (5 bases). CDR3 size: 14 residues. Germline assignment: CDR1 GTSNPN and CDR2 SVGIG (reference sequence). V lost 1 base and J 3 bases, leaving 10 bases between the germline ends. The CDR3 sequence: CAWSGGTFNQPQHF. The DNA of the CDR3 is TGTGCCTGGAGTGGGGGGACTTTCAATCAGCCCCAGCATTTT. The whole variable domain, filled in from reference TRBV30 and TRBJ1-5, reads SQTIHQWPATLVQPVGSPLSLECTVEGTSNPNLYWYRQAAGRGLQLLFYSVGIGQISSEVPQNLSASRPQDRQFILSSKKLLLSDSGFYLCAWSGGTFNQPQHFGDGTRLSIL.

This clone has just a few counts. The chain couples TRBV5-5 to TRBJ2-5, with TRBD2 matching over 11 bases. CDR1 is SGHKS, CDR2 YYEKEE, per germline (reference sequence). The CDR3 runs 16 residues. V lost 0 bases to trimming and J lost 3 bases; unmatched junction nucleotides: 4. DNA for the CDR3: TGTGCCAGCAGCTTGGTGGGTAGCGGGGGGGAAGAGACCCAGTACTTC. This codes for CASSLVGSGGEETQYF.

This clone showed up many times. Other DNA sequences in this specimen translate into the identical CDR3. The chain is built from TRBV12-3 or TRBV12-4 and TRBJ1-2; TRBD1 might be the D (5 bases). The CDR3 extends over 12 amino acids. V was pared by 6 bases and J by 8 bases, with 13 bases between. CDR3 amino acids: CASSPGLGGYTF. The CDR3, as DNA: TGTGCCAGCAGCCCAGGGTTAGGGGGCTACACCTTC.

This chain links TRBV29-1 with TRBJ2-7; D is uncertain. Germline V gene data show CDR1 as SQVTM and CDR2 as ANQGSEA. Trimming left V 4 bases short and J 0 bases short, with 10 bases between. The CDR3 sequence is 13 residues long. CDR3 in amino acids: CSVAGQSSYEQYF. DNA for the CDR3: TGCAGCGTTGCTGGGCAGAGCTCCTACGAGCAGTACTTC.

This clone was observed a handful of times. V gene TRBV18 combines with J gene TRBJ1-4; possibly TRBD1 for D (5 bases). Germline V gene data show CDR1 as KGHSH and CDR2 as LQKENI. Trimming cost V 6 bases and J 4 bases, with 12 bases left between them. The CDR3 is 14 amino acids. The CDR3 DNA reads as TGTGCCAGCTCGCAATTTCAGGGTAATGAAAAACTGTTTTTT. Encoded protein: CASSQFQGNEKLFF.

The chain employs TRBV6-5 and TRBJ1-2; the D gene is possibly TRBD1 (5 bases). Germline values: CDR1 MNHEY, CDR2 SVGAGI. There are 11 residues in the CDR3. Trimming left V 5 bases short and J 10 bases short, with 11 bases between. The CDR3 reads CASSLSGFYTF. The DNA for the CDR3 is TGTGCCAGCAGTCTCTCAGGGTTCTACACCTTC.

This chain connects TRBV7-9 to TRBJ2-3, with a possible D match to TRBD2 (5 bases). From germline, CDR1 is SEHNR and CDR2 FQNEAQ (reference sequence). Trimming pared 5 bases from V and 8 bases from J, leaving 11 bases between. There are 12 residues in the CDR3. The CDR3 protein is CASSGEAGTQYF. The CDR3 bases are TGTGCCAGCAGCGGAGAGGCGGGTACGCAGTATTTT.

The CDR3 is CAWSVTGIVSTGELFF. The CDR3 bases are TGTGCCTGGAGTGTTACCGGGATCGTTAGCACCGGGGAGCTGTTTTTT. The genes are TRBV30 and TRBJ2-2; weak D call: TRBD2 (5 bases). Germline CDR1 GTSNPN, CDR2 SVGIG (reference sequence). Trimming removed 0 bases at V and 4 bases at J, with 15 bases between. There are 16 residues in the CDR3.

Only a few counts were recorded for this clone. V gene TRBV4-1 combines with J gene TRBJ1-1, with D unclear. V was pared by 0 bases and J by 12 bases, with 14 bases between. This CDR3 region has 13 residues. The germline CDR1 and CDR2 sequences are MGHRA and YSYEKL. The chain's CDR3 is CASSQDQLTKTFF. DNA of the CDR3: TGCGCCAGCAGCCAAGATCAGCTGACAAAAACTTTCTTT.

The rearrangement uses TRBV4-3 and TRBJ1-1; the match to TRBD1 covers 8 bases. In germline, CDR1 is LGHNA, CDR2 YSLEER. V dropped 0 bases and J dropped 8; count of bases not matched to a gene: 2. The length of the CDR3 is 13 residues. The CDR3 DNA reads as TGCGCCAGCAGCCAAGACCGGGACAGGGAAGCTTTCTTT. Translation gives CASSQDRDREAFF.

J is TRBJ2-5 and V is TRBV5-8; 9 positions match TRBD2. CDR1 is SGHTS, CDR2 YDEGEE, per germline. The CDR3 totals 15 residues. Unmatched junction bases numbered 2, after V lost 0 bases and J lost 2 bases. The CDR3 sequence: CASSLGSGGQETQYF. The CDR3 nucleotides are TGTGCCAGCAGCTTGGGTAGCGGGGGACAAGAGACCCAGTACTTC.

This clone showed up just once. This chain joins TRBV27 and TRBJ2-5, with 9 bases lining up with TRBD2. The J segment lost 5 bases and the V segment lost 7 bases, leaving 11 bases of the junction unmatched. The CDR3 is 15 amino acids. In germline, CDR1 is MNHEY, CDR2 SMNVEV (reference sequence). In DNA, the CDR3 is TGTGCCAGCACCCCGCGGGGGGGCCGTGGGGAGACCCAGTACTTC. Amino acid sequence: CASTPRGGRGETQYF.

The rearrangement links TRBV7-9 to TRBJ2-1; 11 bases are shared with TRBD2. V shed 4 bases, J shed 7 bases, and the junction held 9 bases outside the gene matches. CDR3 length equals 16 residues. In germline, CDR1 is SEHNR, CDR2 FQNEAQ (reference sequence). This CDR3 reads CASSYDSGGALNEQFF. The DNA of the CDR3 is TGTGCCAGCAGCTATGATAGCGGGGGGGCCCTAAATGAGCAGTTCTTC.

The chain recombines TRBV2 with TRBJ2-7, with D possibly matching TRBD2 (6 bases). The CDR3 has 15 amino acids. V lost 6 bases and J lost 5, with 20 bases in between. Germline CDR1 is SNHLY and CDR2 is FYNNEI. Written as DNA, the CDR3 is TGTGCCAGCAGCCCCTTTGCGACTAGTGTCCACGAGCAGTACTTC. Its translation: CASSPFATSVHEQYF.

As regards this clone: The same CDR3 arises from other DNA sequences in this sample as well. The chain has TRBV19 and TRBJ2-2; D is perhaps TRBD1 (5 bases). The CDR3 loop spans 15 amino acids. Trimming cost V 6 bases and J 0 bases, with 11 bases left between them. Germline V CDR1 and CDR2: LNHDA, SQIVND (reference sequence). For the CDR3, the DNA is TGTGCCAGTAGCGCAAGACAGACGAACACCGGGGAGCTGTTTTTT. It codes for CASSARQTNTGELFF.

This clone showed up just once. The chain carries TRBV7-9 and TRBJ1-2; the match to TRBD1 covers 11 bases. J was trimmed by 5 bases and V by 1 base; bases with no gene match: 6. The length of the CDR3 is 16 residues. CDR1 is SEHNR, CDR2 FQNEAQ, per germline (reference sequence). CDR3 region: CASSLGTGGFGYGYTF. The CDR3 DNA sequence: TGTGCCAGCAGCTTAGGGACAGGGGGCTTCGGTTATGGCTACACCTTC. The full variable domain, with the rest looked up from reference TRBV7-9 and TRBJ1-2, is DTGVSQNPRHKITKRGQNVTFRCDPISEHNRLYWYRQTLGQGPEFLTYFQNEAQLEKSRLLSDRFSAERPKGSFSTLEIQRTEQGDSAMYLCASSLGTGGFGYGYTFGSGTRLTVV.

The rearrangement links TRBV5-1 to TRBJ2-7; tentative D call: TRBD2 (6 bases). Germline CDR1 reads SGHRS; CDR2 reads YFSETQ. Trimming pared 10 bases from V and 7 bases from J, leaving 30 bases between. This CDR3 region has 16 residues. The CDR3, as DNA: TGCGCCTGCTTGAGCGGTAGGGTGGGCCGGGGGTGGGAGCAGTACTTC. Residues: CACLSGRVGRGWEQYF.

V usage is TRBV12-3 or TRBV12-4 and J usage is TRBJ2-7; 8 nucleotides line up with TRBD1. The CDR3 length is 13 residues. Trimming took 11 bases from V and 2 from J; bases not matched to a gene: 8. The CDR3 sequence: CASRGTGAYEQYF. The CDR3, as DNA: TGTGCCTCGCGCGGGACAGGAGCCTACGAGCAGTACTTC.

This sequence joins TRBV7-9 and TRBJ1-1, with D perhaps TRBD1 (6 bases). V lost 2 bases to trimming and J lost 6 bases, with 13 bases between them. This CDR3 contains 14 residues. Germline CDR1 SEHNR, CDR2 FQNEAQ (reference sequence). CDR3 protein: CASSLSQGSAEAFF. The CDR3 nucleotides are TGTGCCAGCAGCTTATCACAGGGTTCGGCTGAAGCTTTCTTT.

The gene calls are TRBV29-1 and TRBJ2-3; TRBD1 matches at 9 bases. The CDR3 covers 12 residues. With 3 bases clipped from V and 12 bases from J, the junction kept 7 bases outside the gene matches. Looked up from germline, CDR1 is SQVTM and CDR2 is ANQGSEA. The CDR3: CSVDPGTGSQYF. The CDR3 DNA reads as TGCAGCGTTGATCCCGGGACAGGGTCACAGTATTTT.

This sequence joins TRBV5-1 and TRBJ2-1; 14 bases match TRBD2. V lost 2 bases to trimming and J lost 6 bases; unmatched junction nucleotides: 10. CDR1 SGHRS and CDR2 YFSETQ come from the germline V gene. The CDR3 has 18 amino acids. The DNA of the CDR3 is TGCGCCAGCAGCTTTCCTCCTCGGACTAGCGGGGGGCCCAATGAGCAGTTCTTC. Encoded protein: CASSFPPRTSGGPNEQFF.

J is TRBJ1-4 and V is TRBV15; 9 bases are a match to TRBD1. CDR1 and CDR2 from the germline V gene are LNHNV and YYDKDF (reference sequence). V shed 6 bases and J 7 bases; nucleotides not matched to a gene: 3. This CDR3 region has 13 residues. The CDR3, as DNA: TGTGCCACCAGGGGACAGGGAGGTGAAAAACTGTTTTTT. Protein product: CATRGQGGEKLFF.